A single TCR beta chain is shown here with its context. Assay: immunoSEQ multiplex PCR; the TCRdb copy retains only in-frame clones and omits some. The sample carries about 470,000 clones, roughly 90% recorded once. This record comes from a study of blood T cell repertoires in COVID-19. Study context: Both acute and convalescent COVID-19 samples were obtained from the United States, Italy and Spain.

Germline assignment: CDR1 SGHRS and CDR2 YFSETQ. This CDR3 region has 14 residues. Trimming pared 4 bases from V and 0 bases from J, leaving 9 bases between. Cohorts were determined from participant-reported clinical history. J is TRBJ2-3 and V is TRBV5-1; tentatively, D is TRBD2 (5 bases). Sequencing input: PBMCs or T cells enriched from blood (not recorded which). This receptor was obtained from a woman aged 18-29 years who had recovered from COVID-19. The CDR3 DNA reads as TGCGCCAGCAGCGCCGGGGATAGCACAGATACGCAGTATTTT. Amino acid sequence: CASSAGDSTDTQYF. The full variable domain, with the rest looked up from reference TRBV5-1 and TRBJ2-3, is KAGVTQTPRYLIKTRGQQVTLSCSPISGHRSVSWYQQTPGQGLQFLFEYFSETQRNKGNFPGRFSGRQFSNSRSEMNVSTLELGDSALYLCASSAGDSTDTQYFGPGTRLTVL.